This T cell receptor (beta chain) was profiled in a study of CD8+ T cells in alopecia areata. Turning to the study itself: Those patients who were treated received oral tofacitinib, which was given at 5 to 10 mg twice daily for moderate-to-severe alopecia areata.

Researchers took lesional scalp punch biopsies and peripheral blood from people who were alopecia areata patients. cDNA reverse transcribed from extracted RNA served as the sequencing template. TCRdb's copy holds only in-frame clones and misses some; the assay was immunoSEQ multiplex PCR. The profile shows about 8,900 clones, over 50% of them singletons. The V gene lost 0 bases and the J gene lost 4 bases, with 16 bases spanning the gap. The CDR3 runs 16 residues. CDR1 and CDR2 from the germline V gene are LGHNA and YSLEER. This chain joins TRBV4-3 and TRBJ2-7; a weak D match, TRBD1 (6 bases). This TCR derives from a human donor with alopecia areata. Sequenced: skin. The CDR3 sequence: CASSQEVGTLLYEQYF. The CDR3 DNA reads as TGCGCCAGCAGCCAAGAAGTGGGGACACTTTTATACGAGCAGTACTTC.